This T cell receptor beta chain came from a study of blood T cell repertoires in COVID-19. The assay was immunoSEQ multiplex PCR, and TCRdb's table has in-frame clones only and misses some. The table shows over 200,000 clones, with 89% occurring only once. CDR3 length equals 13 residues. Deletions cut 5 bases from V and 7 bases from J, with 14 bases between. Germline V CDR1 and CDR2: SGHTA, FQGNSA. This clonotype originated in a man aged 60 to 69 who had recovered from COVID-19. The chain has TRBV7-2 and TRBJ1-1, with D unresolved. Sequences were obtained from peripheral blood. The DNA for the CDR3 is TGTGCCAGCAGCCCAGCCGCGGCCGTTGAAGCTTTCTTT. Encoded protein: CASSPAAAVEAFF.